This record covers a single TCR beta chain. The data originate from a study of response to subunit inactivated influenza vaccine. TCRdb re-called the RT-PCR reads with MiXCR, one entry per CDR3 protein. The sample carries about 530,000 distinct CDR3 sequences, approximately 13% recorded once. From germline, CDR1 is SEHNR and CDR2 FQNEAQ (reference sequence). The CDR3 covers 14 residues. V lost 5 bases to trimming and J lost 9 bases, with 17 bases between them. The sequencing here drew on PBMCs from blood, taken roughly 46 days after vaccination. The rearrangement joins TRBV7-9 to TRBJ2-1; D gene unclear. The receptor comes from a man over 45 who received an inactivated influenza vaccine. CDR3 nucleotides: TGTGCCAGCAGCCCCCGCGCAGTGGTTAGTGAGCAGTTCTTC. This gives the protein CASSPRAVVSEQFF.